The clone carrying this T cell receptor (beta chain) has only a few counts. There were some 200,000 CFSE-labeled responder cells plated together with some 200,000 irradiated, violet-dye-labeled stimulator cells. These data are taken from a study of graft-versus-host responses after intestinal transplantation. Clones were read by immunoSEQ multiplex PCR, and TCRdb kept only the in-frame ones, dropping some. Of tens of thousands of clones listed, 25% to 35% are singletons. V lost 3 bases and J 3 bases, leaving 9 bases between the germline ends. Germline CDR1 and CDR2: MGHRA and YSYEKL. This CDR3 spans 13 amino acids.

Sequencing was performed on alloreactive CD8+ T cells from a mixed lymphocyte reaction culture, taken before intestinal transplant. The sample's subset: CFSE-low proliferating T cells sorted from approximately 6-day pre-transplant mixed lymphocyte reaction (GvH or HvG direction). This receptor was taken from a human patient who received an intestinal transplant. The chain has TRBV4-1 and TRBJ2-7; a weak D match, TRBD2 (5 bases). The DNA of the CDR3 is TGCGCCAGCAGCCACACAGCGGACTACGAGCAGTACTTC. This gives the protein CASSHTADYEQYF.